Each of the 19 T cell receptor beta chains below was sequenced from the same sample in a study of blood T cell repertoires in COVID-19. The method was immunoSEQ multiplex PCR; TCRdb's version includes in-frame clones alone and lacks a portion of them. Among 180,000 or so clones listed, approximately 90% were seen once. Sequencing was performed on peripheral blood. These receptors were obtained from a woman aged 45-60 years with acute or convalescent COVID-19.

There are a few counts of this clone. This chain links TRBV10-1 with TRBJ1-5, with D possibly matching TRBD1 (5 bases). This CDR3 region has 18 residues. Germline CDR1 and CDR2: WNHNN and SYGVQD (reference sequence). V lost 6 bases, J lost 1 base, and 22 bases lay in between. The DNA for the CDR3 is TGCGCCAGCAGGATCCTTTGCAGGGCCAAGGTGAGCAATCAGCCCCAGCATTTT. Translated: CASRILCRAKVSNQPQHF.

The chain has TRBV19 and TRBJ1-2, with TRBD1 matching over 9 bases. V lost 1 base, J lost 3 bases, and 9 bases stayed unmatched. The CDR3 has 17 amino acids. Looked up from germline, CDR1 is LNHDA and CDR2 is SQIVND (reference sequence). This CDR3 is CASSIVSGTGSDYGYTF. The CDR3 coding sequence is TGTGCCAGTAGTATAGTTAGTGGGACAGGGAGTGACTATGGCTACACCTTC.

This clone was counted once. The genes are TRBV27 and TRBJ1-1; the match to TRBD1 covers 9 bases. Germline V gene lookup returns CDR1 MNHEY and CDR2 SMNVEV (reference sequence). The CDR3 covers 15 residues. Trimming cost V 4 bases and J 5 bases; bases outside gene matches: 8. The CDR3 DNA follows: TGTGCCAGCAGTTCCCCAGGACAGGGGTATACTGAAGCTTTCTTT. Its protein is CASSSPGQGYTEAFF.

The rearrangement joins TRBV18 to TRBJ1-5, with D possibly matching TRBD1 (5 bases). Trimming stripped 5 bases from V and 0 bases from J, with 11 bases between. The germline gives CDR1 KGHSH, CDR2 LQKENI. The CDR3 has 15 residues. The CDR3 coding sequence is TGTGCCAGCTCAGAAGACGACAGTAGCAATCAGCCCCAGCATTTT. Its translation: CASSEDDSSNQPQHF.

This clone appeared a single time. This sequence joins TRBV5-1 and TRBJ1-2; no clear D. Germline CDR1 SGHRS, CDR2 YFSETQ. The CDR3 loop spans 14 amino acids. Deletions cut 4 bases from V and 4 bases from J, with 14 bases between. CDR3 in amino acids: CASSELIESYGYTF. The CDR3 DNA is TGCGCCAGCAGCGAGCTCATAGAGTCCTATGGCTACACCTTC.

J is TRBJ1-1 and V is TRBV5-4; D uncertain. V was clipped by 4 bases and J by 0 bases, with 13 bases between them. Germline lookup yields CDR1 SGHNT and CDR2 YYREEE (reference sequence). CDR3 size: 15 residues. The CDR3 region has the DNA TGTGCCAGCAGCCCACCGGGGAGGATGAACACTGAAGCTTTCTTT. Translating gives CASSPPGRMNTEAFF.

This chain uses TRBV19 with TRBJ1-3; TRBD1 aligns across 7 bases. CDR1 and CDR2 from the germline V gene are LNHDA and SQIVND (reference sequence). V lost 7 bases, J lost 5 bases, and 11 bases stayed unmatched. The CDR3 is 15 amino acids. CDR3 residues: CASTASRGQRNTIYF. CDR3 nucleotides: TGTGCCAGTACGGCCTCGAGGGGGCAAAGAAACACCATATATTTT. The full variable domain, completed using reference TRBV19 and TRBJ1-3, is DGGITQSPKYLFRKEGQNVTLSCEQNLNHDAMYWYRQDPGQGLRLIYYSQIVNDFQKGDIAEGYSVSREKKESFPLTVTSAQKNPTAFYLCASTASRGQRNTIYFGEGSWLTVV.

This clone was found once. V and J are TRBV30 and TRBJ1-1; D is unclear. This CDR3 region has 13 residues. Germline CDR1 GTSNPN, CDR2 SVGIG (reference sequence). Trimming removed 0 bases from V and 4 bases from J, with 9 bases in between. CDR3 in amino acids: CAWSVTEGTEAFF. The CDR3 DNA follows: TGTGCCTGGAGTGTCACGGAGGGCACTGAAGCTTTCTTT.

The CDR3: CASSSIGGGGETQYF. For the CDR3, the DNA is TGTGCCAGTAGTTCGATAGGTGGCGGGGGAGAGACCCAGTACTTC. V gene TRBV19 combines with J gene TRBJ2-5, with 7 bases matching TRBD2. CDR3 length: 15 residues. The germline V gene encodes CDR1 LNHDA and CDR2 SQIVND (reference sequence). After removal of 5 bases from V and 4 bases from J, the junction contained 10 bases not matched to a gene.

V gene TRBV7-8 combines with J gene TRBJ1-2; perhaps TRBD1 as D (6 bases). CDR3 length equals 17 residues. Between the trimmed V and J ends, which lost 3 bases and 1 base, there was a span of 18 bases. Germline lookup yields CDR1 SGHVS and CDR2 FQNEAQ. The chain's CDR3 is CASSFLVGQTFNYGYTF. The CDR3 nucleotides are TGTGCCAGCAGCTTCTTGGTCGGACAGACTTTTAACTATGGCTACACCTTC.

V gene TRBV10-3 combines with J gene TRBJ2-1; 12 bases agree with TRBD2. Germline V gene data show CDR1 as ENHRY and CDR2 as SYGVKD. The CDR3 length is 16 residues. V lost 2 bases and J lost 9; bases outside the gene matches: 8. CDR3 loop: CAISEDSRLAGVEQFF. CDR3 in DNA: TGTGCCATCAGTGAGGATTCCCGACTAGCGGGGGTTGAGCAGTTCTTC.

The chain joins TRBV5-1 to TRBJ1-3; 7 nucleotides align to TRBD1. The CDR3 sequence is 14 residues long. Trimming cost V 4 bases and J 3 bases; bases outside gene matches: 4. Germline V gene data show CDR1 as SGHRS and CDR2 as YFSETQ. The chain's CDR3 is CASSPGTVGNTIYF. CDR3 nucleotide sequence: TGCGCCAGCAGCCCGGGGACAGTTGGAAACACCATATATTTT.

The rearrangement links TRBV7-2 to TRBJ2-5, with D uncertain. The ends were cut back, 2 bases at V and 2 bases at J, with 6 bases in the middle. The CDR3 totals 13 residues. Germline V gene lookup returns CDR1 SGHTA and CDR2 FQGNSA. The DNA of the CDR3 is TGTGCCAGCAGCTTACAGTGGCAAGAGACCCAGTACTTC. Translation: CASSLQWQETQYF.

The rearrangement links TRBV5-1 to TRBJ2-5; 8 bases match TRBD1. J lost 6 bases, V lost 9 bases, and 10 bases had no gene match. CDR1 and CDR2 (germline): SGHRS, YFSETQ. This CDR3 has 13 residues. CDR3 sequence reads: CATRQGSSQTQYF. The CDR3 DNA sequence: TGCGCCACCCGACAGGGGTCGTCGCAGACCCAGTACTTC.

The CDR3 protein is CASSYPREGTEAFF. The DNA for the CDR3 is TGTGCCAGCAGTTACCCTCGGGAGGGCACTGAAGCTTTCTTT. This chain links TRBV6-6 with TRBJ1-1; no clear D gene. Germline V lookup: CDR1 MNHNY, CDR2 SVGAGI (reference sequence). The CDR3 has 14 amino acids. V lost 2 bases and J 4 bases, leaving 11 bases between the germline ends.

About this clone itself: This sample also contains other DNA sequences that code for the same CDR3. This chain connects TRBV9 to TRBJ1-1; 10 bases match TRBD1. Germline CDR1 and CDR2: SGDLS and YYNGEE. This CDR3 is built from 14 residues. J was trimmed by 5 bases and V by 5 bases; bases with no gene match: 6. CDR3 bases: TGTGCCAGCAGTGTTGGACAGGGGGGGACTGAAGCTTTCTTT. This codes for CASSVGQGGTEAFF. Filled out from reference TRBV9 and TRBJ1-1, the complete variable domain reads DSGVTQTPKHLITATGQRVTLRCSPRSGDLSVYWYQQSLDQGLQFLIQYYNGEERAKGNILERFSAQQFPDLHSELNLSSLELGDSALYFCASSVGQGGTEAFFGQGTRLTVV.

The CDR3 sequence: CASSKTGTGGGEAFF. Here the CDR3 DNA reads TGTGCCAGCAGTAAGACAGGGACAGGGGGTGGTGAAGCTTTCTTT. The genes are TRBV2 and TRBJ1-1, with 11 bases fitting TRBD1. Germline assignment: CDR1 SNHLY and CDR2 FYNNEI. Germline trimming cut 5 bases from V and 7 bases from J; bases unmatched to any gene: 9. This CDR3 has 15 amino acids.

The CDR3 loop reads CASSSPGAGELFF. CDR3 coding DNA: TGTGCCAGCAGCTCCCCAGGGGCCGGGGAGCTGTTTTTT. This chain uses TRBV7-2 with TRBJ2-2, with D perhaps matching TRBD1 (6 bases). Germline CDR1 reads SGHTA; CDR2 reads FQGNSA. Trimming removed 4 bases from V and 6 bases from J, with 9 bases in between. The CDR3 runs 13 residues.

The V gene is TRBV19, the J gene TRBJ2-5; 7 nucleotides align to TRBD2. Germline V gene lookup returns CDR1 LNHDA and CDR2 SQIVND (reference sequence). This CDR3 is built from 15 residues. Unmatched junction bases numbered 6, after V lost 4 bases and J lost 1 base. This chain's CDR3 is CASSNALAAQETQYF. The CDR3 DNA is TGTGCCAGTAGTAACGCGCTAGCGGCCCAAGAGACCCAGTACTTC.